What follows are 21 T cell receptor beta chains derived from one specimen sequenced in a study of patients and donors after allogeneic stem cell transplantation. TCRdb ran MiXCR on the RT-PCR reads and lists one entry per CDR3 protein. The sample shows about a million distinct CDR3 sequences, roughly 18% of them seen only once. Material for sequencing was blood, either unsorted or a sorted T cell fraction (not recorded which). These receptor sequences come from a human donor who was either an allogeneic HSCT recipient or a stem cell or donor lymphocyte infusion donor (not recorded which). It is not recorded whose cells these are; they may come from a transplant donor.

In DNA form, the CDR3 reads TGTGCCAGCAGGTACGGGCCTACTGAGCAGTTCTTC. Its protein is CASRYGPTEQFF. The V and J genes are TRBV6-2 or TRBV6-3 and TRBJ2-1; D unresolved. The V gene's germline CDR1 is MNHEY and CDR2 SVGEGT. CDR3 length equals 12 residues. Trimming stripped 6 bases from V and 9 bases from J, with 12 bases between.

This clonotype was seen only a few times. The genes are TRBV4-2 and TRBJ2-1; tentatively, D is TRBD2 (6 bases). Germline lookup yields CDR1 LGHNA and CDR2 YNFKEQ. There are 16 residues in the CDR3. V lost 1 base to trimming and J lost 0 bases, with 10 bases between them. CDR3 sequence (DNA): TGTGCCAGCAGCCAAGCGGACGGGAGCTCCTACAATGAGCAGTTCTTC. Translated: CASSQADGSSYNEQFF.

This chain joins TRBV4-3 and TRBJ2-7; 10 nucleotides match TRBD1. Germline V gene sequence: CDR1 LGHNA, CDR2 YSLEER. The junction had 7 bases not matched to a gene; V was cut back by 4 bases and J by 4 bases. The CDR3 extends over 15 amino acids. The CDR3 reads CASSREPGQGYEQYF. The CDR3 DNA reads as TGCGCCAGCAGCCGGGAACCGGGACAGGGGTACGAGCAGTACTTC.

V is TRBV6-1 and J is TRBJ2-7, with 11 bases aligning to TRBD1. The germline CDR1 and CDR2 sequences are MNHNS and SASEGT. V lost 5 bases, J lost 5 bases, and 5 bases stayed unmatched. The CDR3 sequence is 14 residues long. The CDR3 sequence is CASSTPGQGDEQYF. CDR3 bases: TGTGCCAGCAGTACGCCGGGACAGGGGGACGAGCAGTACTTC.

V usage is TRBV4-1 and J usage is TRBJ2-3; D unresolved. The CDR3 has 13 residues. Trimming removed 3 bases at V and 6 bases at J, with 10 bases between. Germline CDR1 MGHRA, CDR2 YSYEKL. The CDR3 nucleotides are TGCGCCAGCAGCCACCTCATGGGTGATACGCAGTATTTT. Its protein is CASSHLMGDTQYF.

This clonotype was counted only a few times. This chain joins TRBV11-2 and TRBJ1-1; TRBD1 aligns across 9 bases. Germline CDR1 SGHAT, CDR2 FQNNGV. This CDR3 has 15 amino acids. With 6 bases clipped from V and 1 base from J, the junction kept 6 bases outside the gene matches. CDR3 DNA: TGTGCCAGCAGGGGACAGGGCTATGAGAACACTGAAGCTTTCTTT. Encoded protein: CASRGQGYENTEAFF.

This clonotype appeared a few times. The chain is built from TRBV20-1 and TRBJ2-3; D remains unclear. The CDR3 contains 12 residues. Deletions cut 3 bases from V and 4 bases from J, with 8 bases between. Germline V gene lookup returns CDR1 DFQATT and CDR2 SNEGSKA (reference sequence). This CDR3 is CSASLVADTQYF. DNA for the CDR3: TGCAGTGCTAGTTTGGTCGCAGATACGCAGTATTTT.

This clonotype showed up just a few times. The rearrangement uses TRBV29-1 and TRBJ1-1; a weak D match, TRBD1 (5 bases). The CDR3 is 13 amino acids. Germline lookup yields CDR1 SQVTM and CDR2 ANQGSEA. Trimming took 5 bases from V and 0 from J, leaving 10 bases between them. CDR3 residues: CSVMGVMNTEAFF. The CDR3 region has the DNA TGCAGCGTTATGGGGGTTATGAACACTGAAGCTTTCTTT.

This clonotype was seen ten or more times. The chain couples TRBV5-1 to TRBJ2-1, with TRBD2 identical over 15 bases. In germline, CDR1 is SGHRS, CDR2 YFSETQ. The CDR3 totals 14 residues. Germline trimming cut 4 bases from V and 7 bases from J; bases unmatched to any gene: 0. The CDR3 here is CASSGLAGGNEQFF. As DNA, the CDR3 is TGCGCCAGCAGCGGACTAGCGGGAGGGAATGAGCAGTTCTTC.

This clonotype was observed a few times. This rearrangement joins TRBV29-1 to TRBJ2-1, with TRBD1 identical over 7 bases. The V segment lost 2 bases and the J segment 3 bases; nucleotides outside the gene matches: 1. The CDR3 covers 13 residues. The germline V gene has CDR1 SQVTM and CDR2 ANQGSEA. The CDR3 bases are TGCAGCGTTGAAAGGGACAGCTACAATGAGCAGTTCTTC. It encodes CSVERDSYNEQFF.

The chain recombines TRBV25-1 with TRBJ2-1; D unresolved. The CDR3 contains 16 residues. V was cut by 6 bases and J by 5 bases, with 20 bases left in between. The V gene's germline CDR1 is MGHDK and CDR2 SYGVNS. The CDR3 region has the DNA TGTGCCAGCAGCGATAATAGGCTACCACACAACAATGAGCAGTTCTTC. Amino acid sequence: CASSDNRLPHNNEQFF.

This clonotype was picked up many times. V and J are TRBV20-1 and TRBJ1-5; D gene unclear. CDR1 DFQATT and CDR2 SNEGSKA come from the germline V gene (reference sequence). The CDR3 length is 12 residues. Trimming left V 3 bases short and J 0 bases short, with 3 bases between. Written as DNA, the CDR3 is TGCAGTGCTAGTGATAGCAATCAGCCCCAGCATTTT. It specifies CSASDSNQPQHF.

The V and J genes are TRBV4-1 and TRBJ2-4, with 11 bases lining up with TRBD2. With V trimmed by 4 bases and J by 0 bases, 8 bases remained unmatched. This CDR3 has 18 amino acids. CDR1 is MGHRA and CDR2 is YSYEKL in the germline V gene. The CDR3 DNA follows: TGCGCCAGCAGCCGGGGACTAGCGGCCAGCTTAGCCAAAAACATTCAGTACTTC. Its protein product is CASSRGLAASLAKNIQYF.

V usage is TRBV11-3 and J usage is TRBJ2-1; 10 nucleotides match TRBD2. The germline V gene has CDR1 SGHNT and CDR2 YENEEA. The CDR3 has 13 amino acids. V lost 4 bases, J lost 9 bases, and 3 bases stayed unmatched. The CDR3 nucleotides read TGTGCCAGCAGCTCCCGGACTAGCGGTGAGCAGTTCTTC. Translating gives CASSSRTSGEQFF.

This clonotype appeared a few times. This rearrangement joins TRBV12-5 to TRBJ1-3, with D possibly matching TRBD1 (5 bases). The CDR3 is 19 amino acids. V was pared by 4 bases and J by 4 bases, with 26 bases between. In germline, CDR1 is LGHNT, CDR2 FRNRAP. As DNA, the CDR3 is TGTGCTAGTGGTTCGCAGACCTTCCCGACAGAGCGTGGGGGAAACACCATATATTTT. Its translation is CASGSQTFPTERGGNTIYF.

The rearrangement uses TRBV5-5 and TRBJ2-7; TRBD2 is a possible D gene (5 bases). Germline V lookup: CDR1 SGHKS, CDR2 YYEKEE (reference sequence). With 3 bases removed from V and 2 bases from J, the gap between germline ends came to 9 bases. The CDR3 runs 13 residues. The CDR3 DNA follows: TGTGCCAGCAGCTGGACTGATGCCTACGAGCAGTACTTC. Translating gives CASSWTDAYEQYF.

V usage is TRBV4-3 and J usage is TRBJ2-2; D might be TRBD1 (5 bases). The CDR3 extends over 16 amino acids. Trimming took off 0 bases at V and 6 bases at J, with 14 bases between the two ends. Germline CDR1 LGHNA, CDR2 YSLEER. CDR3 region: CASSQDMGRGSGELFF. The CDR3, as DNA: TGCGCCAGCAGCCAAGATATGGGTAGGGGATCCGGGGAGCTGTTTTTT.

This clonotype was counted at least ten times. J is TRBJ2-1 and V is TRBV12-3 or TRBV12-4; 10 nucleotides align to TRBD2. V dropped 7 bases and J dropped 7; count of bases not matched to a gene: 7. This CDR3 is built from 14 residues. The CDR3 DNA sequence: TGTGCCAGCACTCCGGGACTAGCGTCAAATGAGCAGTTCTTC. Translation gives CASTPGLASNEQFF.

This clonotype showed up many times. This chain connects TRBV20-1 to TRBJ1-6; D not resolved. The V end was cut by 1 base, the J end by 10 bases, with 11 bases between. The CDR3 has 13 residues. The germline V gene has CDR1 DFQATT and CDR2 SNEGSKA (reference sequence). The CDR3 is CSARGGLDSPLHF. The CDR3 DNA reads TGCAGTGCTAGAGGAGGGCTCGACTCACCCCTCCACTTT.

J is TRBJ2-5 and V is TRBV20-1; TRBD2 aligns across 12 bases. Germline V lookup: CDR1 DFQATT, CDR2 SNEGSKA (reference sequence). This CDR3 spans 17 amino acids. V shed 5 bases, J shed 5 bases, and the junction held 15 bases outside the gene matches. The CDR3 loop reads CSASGLAGMKRGETQYF. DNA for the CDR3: TGCAGTGCTTCTGGACTAGCGGGGATGAAGCGAGGGGAGACCCAGTACTTC.

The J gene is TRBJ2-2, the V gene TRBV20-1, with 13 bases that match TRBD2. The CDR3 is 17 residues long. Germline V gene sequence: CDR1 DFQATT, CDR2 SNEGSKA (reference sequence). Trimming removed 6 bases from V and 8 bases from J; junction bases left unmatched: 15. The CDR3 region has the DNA TGCAGTGCACTAACCGCCGGGACTAGCGGGGTCAATGGGGAGCTGTTTTTT. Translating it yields CSALTAGTSGVNGELFF.